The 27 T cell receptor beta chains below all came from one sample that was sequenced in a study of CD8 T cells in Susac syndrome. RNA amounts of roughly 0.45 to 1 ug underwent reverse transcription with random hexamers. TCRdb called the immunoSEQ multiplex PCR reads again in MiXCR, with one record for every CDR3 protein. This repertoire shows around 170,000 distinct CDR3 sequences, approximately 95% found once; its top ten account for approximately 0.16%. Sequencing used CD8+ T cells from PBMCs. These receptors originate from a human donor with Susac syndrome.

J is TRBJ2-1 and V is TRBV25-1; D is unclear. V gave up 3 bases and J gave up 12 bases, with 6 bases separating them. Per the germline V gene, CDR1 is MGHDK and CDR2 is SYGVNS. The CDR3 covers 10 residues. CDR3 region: CASSDRGQFF. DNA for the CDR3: TGTGCCAGCAGTGACCGCGGGCAGTTCTTC.

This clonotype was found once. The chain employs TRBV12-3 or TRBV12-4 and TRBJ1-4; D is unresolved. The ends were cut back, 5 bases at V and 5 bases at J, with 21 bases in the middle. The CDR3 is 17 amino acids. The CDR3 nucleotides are TGTGCCAGCAGTGACTCCCAGGCCAACAGTAGGAATGAAAAACTGTTTTTT. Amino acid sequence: CASSDSQANSRNEKLFF.

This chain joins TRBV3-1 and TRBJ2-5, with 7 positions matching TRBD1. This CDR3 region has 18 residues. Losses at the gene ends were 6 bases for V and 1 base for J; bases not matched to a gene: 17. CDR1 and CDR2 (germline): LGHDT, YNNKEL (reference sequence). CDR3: CASREDGTGEWSQETQYF. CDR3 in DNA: TGTGCCAGCAGAGAAGACGGCACAGGGGAGTGGAGCCAAGAGACCCAGTACTTC.

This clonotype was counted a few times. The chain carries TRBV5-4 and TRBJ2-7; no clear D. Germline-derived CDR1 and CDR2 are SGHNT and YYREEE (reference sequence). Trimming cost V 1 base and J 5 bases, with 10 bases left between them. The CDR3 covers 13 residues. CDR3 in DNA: TGTGCCAGCAGCTTGTATTCCCGCGACGAGCAGTACTTC. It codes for CASSLYSRDEQYF.

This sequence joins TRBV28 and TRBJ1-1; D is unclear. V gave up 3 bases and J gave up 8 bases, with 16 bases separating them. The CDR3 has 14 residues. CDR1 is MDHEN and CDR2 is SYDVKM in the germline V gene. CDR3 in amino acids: CASSFGVELIEAFF. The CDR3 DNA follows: TGTGCCAGCAGTTTTGGGGTCGAGCTCATAGAAGCTTTCTTT.

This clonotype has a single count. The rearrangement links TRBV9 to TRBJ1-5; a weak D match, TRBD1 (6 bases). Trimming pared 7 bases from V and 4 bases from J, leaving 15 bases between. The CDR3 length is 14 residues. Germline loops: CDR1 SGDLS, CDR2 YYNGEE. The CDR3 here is CASSWGAENQPQHF. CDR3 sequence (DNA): TGTGCCAGCTCCTGGGGGGCCGAAAATCAGCCCCAGCATTTT.

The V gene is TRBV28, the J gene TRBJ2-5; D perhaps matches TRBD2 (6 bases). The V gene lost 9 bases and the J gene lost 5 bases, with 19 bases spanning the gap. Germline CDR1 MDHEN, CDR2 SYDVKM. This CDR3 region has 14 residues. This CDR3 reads CASRGGALWETQYF. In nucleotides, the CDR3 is TGTGCCAGTAGGGGCGGGGCTTTGTGGGAGACCCAGTACTTC.

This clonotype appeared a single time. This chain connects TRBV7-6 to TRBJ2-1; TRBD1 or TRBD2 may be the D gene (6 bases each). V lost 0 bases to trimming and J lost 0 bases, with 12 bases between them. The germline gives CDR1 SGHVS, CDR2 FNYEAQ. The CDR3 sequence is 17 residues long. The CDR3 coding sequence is TGTGCCAGCAGCTTAGCCCCCGGGGGCTTCTCCTACAATGAGCAGTTCTTC. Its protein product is CASSLAPGGFSYNEQFF.

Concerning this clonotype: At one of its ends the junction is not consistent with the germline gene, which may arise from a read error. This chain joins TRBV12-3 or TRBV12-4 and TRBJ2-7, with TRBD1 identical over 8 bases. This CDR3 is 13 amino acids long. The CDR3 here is CASSFPAQDRVDF. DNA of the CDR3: TGTGCCAGCAGTTTTCCCGCCCAGGACAGGGTTGACTTC.

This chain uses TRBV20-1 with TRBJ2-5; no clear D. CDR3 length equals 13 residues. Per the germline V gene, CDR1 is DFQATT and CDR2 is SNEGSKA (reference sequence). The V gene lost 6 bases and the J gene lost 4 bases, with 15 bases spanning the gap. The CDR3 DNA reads TGCAGTGCCGGCCTCGCTCATGGAGAGACCCAGTACTTC. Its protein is CSAGLAHGETQYF.

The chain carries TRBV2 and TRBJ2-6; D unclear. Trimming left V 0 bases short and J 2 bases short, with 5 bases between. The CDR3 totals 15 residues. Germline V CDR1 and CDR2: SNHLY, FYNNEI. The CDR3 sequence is CASSEAPTGANVLTF. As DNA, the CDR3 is TGTGCCAGCAGTGAAGCGCCTACTGGGGCCAACGTCCTGACTTTC. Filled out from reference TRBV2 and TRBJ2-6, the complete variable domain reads EPEVTQTPSHQVTQMGQEVILRCVPISNHLYFYWYRQILGQKVEFLVSFYNNEISEKSEIFDDQFSVERPDGSNFTLKIRSTKLEDSAMYFCASSEAPTGANVLTFGAGSRLTVL.

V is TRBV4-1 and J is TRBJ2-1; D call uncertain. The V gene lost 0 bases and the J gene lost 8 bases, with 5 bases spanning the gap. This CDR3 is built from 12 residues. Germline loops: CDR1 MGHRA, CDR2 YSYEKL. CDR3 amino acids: CASSQEGHEQFF. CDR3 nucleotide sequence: TGCGCCAGCAGCCAAGAAGGACATGAGCAGTTCTTC.

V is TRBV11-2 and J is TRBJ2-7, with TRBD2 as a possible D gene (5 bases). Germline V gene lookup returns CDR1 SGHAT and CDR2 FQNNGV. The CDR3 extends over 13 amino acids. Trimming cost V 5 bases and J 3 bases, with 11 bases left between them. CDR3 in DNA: TGTGCCAGCAGCCAGGACGGGGTCTACGAGCAGTACTTC. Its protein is CASSQDGVYEQYF.

In DNA, the CDR3 is TGCGCCAGCAGCAGCAGACAGGGCACAAACACTGAAGCTTTCTTT. It is translated as CASSSRQGTNTEAFF. J is TRBJ1-1 and V is TRBV4-1; 7 bases match TRBD1. CDR3 length equals 15 residues. Trimming cost V 5 bases and J 2 bases; bases outside gene matches: 8. Germline V gene sequence: CDR1 MGHRA, CDR2 YSYEKL.

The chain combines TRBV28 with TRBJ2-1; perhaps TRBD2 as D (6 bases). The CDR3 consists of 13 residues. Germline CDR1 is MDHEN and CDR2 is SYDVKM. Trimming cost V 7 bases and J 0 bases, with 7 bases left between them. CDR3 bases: TGTGCCAGCAAGGGACTCTCCTACAATGAGCAGTTCTTC. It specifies CASKGLSYNEQFF.

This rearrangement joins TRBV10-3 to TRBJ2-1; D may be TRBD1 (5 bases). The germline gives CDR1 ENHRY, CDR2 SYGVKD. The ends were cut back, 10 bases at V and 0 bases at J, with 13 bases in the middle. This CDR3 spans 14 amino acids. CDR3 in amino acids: CATDQGSSYNEQFF. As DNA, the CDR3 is TGTGCCACCGACCAGGGAAGCTCCTACAATGAGCAGTTCTTC.

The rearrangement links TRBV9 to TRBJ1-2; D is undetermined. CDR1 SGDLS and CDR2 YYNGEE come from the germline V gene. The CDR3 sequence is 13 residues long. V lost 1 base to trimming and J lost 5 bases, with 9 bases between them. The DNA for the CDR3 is TGTGCCAGCAGCGTAAGCGGCAGTTATGGCTACACCTTC. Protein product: CASSVSGSYGYTF.

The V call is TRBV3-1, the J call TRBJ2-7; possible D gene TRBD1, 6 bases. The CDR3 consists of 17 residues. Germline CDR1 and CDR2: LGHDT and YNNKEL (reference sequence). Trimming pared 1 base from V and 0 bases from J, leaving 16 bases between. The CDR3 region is CASSQVFMAGDSYEQYF. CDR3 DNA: TGTGCCAGCAGCCAAGTTTTTATGGCAGGGGACTCCTACGAGCAGTACTTC.

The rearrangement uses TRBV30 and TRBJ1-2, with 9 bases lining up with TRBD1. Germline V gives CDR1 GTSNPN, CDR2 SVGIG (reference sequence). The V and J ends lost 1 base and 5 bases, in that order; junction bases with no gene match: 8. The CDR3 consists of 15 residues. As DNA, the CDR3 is TGTGCCTGGAGTGGAGCAGGGGACAGGGATTATGGCTACACCTTC. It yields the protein CAWSGAGDRDYGYTF.

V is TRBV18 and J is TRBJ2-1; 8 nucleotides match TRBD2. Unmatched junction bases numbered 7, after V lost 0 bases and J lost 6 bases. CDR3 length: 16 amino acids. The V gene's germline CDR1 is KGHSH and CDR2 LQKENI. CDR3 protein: CASSPPRSGSFNEQFF. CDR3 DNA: TGTGCCAGCTCACCACCTCGCAGCGGGAGCTTCAATGAGCAGTTCTTC.

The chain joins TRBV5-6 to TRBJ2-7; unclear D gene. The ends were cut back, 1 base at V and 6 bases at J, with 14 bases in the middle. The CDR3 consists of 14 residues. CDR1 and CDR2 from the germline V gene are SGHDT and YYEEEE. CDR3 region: CASSLPGANGEQYF. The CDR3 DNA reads TGTGCCAGCAGCTTGCCAGGAGCCAACGGCGAGCAGTACTTC.

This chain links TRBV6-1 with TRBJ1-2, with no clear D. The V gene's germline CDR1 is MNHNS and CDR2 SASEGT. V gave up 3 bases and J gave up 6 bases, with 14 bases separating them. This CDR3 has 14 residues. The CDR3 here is CASSDPRNHHGYTF. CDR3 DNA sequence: TGTGCCAGCAGTGATCCCAGAAACCACCATGGCTACACCTTC.

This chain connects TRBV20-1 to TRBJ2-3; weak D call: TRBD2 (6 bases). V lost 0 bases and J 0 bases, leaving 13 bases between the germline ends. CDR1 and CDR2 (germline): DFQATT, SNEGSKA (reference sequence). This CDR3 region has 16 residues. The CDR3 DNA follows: TGCAGTGCTAGAGATTATGGGCGGGGAAGCACAGATACGCAGTATTTT. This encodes CSARDYGRGSTDTQYF.

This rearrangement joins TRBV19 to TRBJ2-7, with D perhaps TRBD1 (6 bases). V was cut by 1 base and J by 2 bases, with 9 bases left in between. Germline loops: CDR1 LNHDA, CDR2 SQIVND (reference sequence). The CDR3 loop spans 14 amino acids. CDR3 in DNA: TGTGCCAGTAGTATAGCAAGGGACACCTACGAGCAGTACTTC. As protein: CASSIARDTYEQYF.

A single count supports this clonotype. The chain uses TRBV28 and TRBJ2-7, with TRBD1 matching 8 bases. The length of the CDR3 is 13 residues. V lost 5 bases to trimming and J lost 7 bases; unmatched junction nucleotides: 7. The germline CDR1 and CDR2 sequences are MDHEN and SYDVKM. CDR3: CASSMTGDGEQYF. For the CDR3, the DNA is TGTGCCAGCAGTATGACAGGGGACGGGGAGCAGTACTTC.

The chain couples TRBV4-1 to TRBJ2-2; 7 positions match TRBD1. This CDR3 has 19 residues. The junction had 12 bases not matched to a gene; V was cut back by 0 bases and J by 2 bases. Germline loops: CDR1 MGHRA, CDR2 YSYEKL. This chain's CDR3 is CASSQDGQALIGNTGELFF. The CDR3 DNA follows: TGCGCCAGCAGCCAAGATGGACAGGCTTTGATAGGTAACACCGGGGAGCTGTTTTTT.

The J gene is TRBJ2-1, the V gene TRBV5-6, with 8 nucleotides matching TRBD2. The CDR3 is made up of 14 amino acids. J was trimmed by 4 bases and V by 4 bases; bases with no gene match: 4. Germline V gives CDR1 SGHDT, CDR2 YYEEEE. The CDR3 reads CASSSGSWYNEQFF. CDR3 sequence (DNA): TGTGCCAGCAGCAGCGGGAGTTGGTACAATGAGCAGTTCTTC.